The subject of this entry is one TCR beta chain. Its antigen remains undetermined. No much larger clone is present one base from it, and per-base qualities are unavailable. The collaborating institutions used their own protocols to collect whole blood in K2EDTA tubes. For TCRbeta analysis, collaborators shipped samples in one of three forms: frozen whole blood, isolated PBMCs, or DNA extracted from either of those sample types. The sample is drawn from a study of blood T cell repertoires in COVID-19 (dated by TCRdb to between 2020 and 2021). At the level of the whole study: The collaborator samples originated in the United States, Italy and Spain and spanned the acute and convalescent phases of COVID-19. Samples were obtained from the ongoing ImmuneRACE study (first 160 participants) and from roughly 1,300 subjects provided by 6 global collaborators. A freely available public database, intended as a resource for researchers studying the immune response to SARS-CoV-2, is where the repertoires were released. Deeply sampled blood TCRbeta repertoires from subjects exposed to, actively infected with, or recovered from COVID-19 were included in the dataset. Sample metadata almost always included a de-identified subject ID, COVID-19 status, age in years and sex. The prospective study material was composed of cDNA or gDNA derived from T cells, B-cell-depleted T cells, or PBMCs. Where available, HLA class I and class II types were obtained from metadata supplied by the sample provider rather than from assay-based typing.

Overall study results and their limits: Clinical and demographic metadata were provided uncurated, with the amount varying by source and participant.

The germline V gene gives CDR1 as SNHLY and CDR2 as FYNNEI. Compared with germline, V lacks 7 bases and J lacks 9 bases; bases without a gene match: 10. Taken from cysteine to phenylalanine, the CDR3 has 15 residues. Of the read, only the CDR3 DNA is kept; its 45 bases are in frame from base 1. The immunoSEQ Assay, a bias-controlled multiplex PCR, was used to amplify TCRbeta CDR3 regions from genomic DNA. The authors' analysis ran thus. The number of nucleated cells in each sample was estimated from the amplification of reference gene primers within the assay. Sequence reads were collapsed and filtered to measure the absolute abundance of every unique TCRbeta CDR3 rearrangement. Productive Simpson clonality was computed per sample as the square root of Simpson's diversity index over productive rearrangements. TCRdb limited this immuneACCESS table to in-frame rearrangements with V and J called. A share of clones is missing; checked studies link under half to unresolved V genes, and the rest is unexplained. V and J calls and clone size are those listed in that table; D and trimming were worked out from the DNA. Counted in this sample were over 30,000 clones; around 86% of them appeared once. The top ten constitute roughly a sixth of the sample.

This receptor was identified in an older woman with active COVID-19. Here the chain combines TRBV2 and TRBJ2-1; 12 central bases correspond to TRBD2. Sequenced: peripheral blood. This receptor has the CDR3 CASNQLAGGNSEQFF. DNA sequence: TGTGCCAGCAACCAACTAGCGGGAGGCAACAGTGAGCAGTTCTTC.